The next 23 T cell receptor beta chains were all read from a single sample in a study of T cells in Graves' hyperthyroidism and ophthalmopathy. RNA transcripts were the template for amplifying TCR beta CDR3 regions. TCR CDR3 underwent first-round RT-PCR with the HTBI primer set. TCRdb used MiXCR to reprocess the multiplex PCR reads, holding one entry per CDR3 protein. The data show about 320,000 distinct CDR3 sequences, around a sixth seen once. Sequenced input: blood. The receptors stem from a man aged 25-45 years with Graves' hyperthyroidism.

Comment on this clonotype: With a much larger clone just one base away, this may be a read error. This chain joins TRBV2 and TRBJ1-6; D unclear. The germline V gene encodes CDR1 SNHLY and CDR2 FYNNEI. CDR3 length: 13 residues. This CDR3 reads CVSSELEGSPLHF. DNA of the CDR3: TGTGTCAGCAGTGAACTGGAAGGTTCACCCCTCCACTTT.

On this clonotype itself: A much larger clone sits a single nucleotide away, making a read error possible. The genes are TRBV2 and TRBJ2-1, with TRBD1 matching over 10 bases. The V gene's germline CDR1 is SNHLY and CDR2 FYNNEI. The CDR3 contains 13 residues. The CDR3 region has the DNA TGTGTCAGCAGGACAGGGGGGTACAATGAGCAGTTCTTC. Protein sequence: CVSRTGGYNEQFF.

This clonotype was seen many times. The V gene is TRBV7-9, the J gene TRBJ2-3, with D perhaps assigned TRBD1 or TRBD2 (5 bases each). This CDR3 region has 13 residues. The V end lost 2 bases, the J end lost 7 bases, and 10 bases lay between the germline ends. CDR1 is SEHNR and CDR2 is FQNEAQ in the germline V gene (reference sequence). The CDR3 spells CASSLPGPHTQYF. CDR3 DNA: TGTGCCAGCAGCTTACCGGGACCTCATACGCAGTATTTT.

This rearrangement joins TRBV12-3 or TRBV12-4 to TRBJ1-5; D call uncertain. The CDR3 is 14 amino acids. V was shortened by 6 bases and J by 0 bases, with 9 bases between the two germline ends. In DNA form, the CDR3 reads TGTGCCAGCAGCCACAGAAATAGCAATCAGCCCCAGCATTTT. Amino acids: CASSHRNSNQPQHF.

This clonotype was seen at least ten times. The chain combines TRBV2 with TRBJ1-2; 9 bases align to TRBD1. J was trimmed by 8 bases and V by 5 bases; bases with no gene match: 3. This CDR3 has 12 amino acids. Per the germline V gene, CDR1 is SNHLY and CDR2 is FYNNEI. CDR3 in DNA: TGTGCCAGCAGTTGGGACAGGGAAGGCTACACCTTC. It is translated as CASSWDREGYTF.

This clonotype was found a few times. The rearrangement uses TRBV7-9 and TRBJ2-1; D is possibly TRBD2 (6 bases). V lost 4 bases and J lost 5, with 15 bases in between. The V gene's germline CDR1 is SEHNR and CDR2 FQNEAQ (reference sequence). The CDR3 consists of 15 residues. The CDR3 sequence is CASSSTLAPDNEQFF. The CDR3 DNA reads as TGTGCCAGCAGCTCTACACTAGCCCCTGACAATGAGCAGTTCTTC. Variable domain in full (rest from reference TRBV7-9 and TRBJ2-1): DTGVSQNPRHKITKRGQNVTFRCDPISEHNRLYWYRQTLGQGPEFLTYFQNEAQLEKSRLLSDRFSAERPKGSFSTLEIQRTEQGDSAMYLCASSSTLAPDNEQFFGPGTRLTVL.

This clonotype has a count of ten or more. V usage is TRBV12-3 or TRBV12-4 and J usage is TRBJ2-2, with D perhaps matching TRBD1 (5 bases). This CDR3 has 15 residues. V shed 6 bases and J shed 3 bases, with 14 bases lying between them. DNA of the CDR3: TGTGCCAGCAGCTGGGTGCAGGGTGACACCGGGGAGCTGTTTTTT. This encodes CASSWVQGDTGELFF.

This clonotype was counted a few times. The DNA of the CDR3 is TGTGCCAGCAGCCATCAGGACTCTGGAAACACCATATATTTT. It codes for CASSHQDSGNTIYF. The chain has TRBV13 and TRBJ1-3; no clear D gene. The germline V gene encodes CDR1 PRHDT and CDR2 FYEKMQ (reference sequence). This CDR3 comprises 14 residues. Deletions cut 5 bases from V and 0 bases from J, with 8 bases between.

This clonotype was detected only a few times. The genes are TRBV19 and TRBJ1-1; D uncertain. This CDR3 comprises 14 residues. V lost 3 bases, J lost 1 base, and 9 bases lay in between. From germline, CDR1 is LNHDA and CDR2 SQIVND (reference sequence). The CDR3 DNA sequence: TGTGCCAGTAGTATGGAAACCGAGAACACTGAAGCTTTCTTT. It codes for CASSMETENTEAFF. The full variable domain, completed using reference TRBV19 and TRBJ1-1, is DGGITQSPKYLFRKEGQNVTLSCEQNLNHDAMYWYRQDPGQGLRLIYYSQIVNDFQKGDIAEGYSVSREKKESFPLTVTSAQKNPTAFYLCASSMETENTEAFFGQGTRLTVV.

This clonotype was picked up many times. The chain has TRBV6-1 and TRBJ1-2, with a tentative D call TRBD1 (6 bases). CDR1 is MNHNS, CDR2 SASEGT, per germline. Trimming removed 8 bases from V and 3 bases from J, with 19 bases in between. The CDR3 extends over 15 amino acids. CDR3 residues: CASRPPGGRHYGYTF. The CDR3 region has the DNA TGTGCCAGCCGCCCACCGGGGGGGCGACACTATGGCTACACCTTC.

V is TRBV7-9 and J is TRBJ2-7, with D tentatively TRBD1 (6 bases). The CDR3 runs to 13 residues. The germline gives CDR1 SEHNR, CDR2 FQNEAQ (reference sequence). V lost 5 bases and J lost 5, with 13 bases in between. CDR3 region: CASSRRTVNEQYF. The CDR3 coding sequence is TGTGCCAGCAGCCGCCGGACAGTCAACGAGCAGTACTTC. Supplemented by reference TRBV7-9 and TRBJ2-7, the full variable domain reads DTGVSQNPRHKITKRGQNVTFRCDPISEHNRLYWYRQTLGQGPEFLTYFQNEAQLEKSRLLSDRFSAERPKGSFSTLEIQRTEQGDSAMYLCASSRRTVNEQYFGPGTRLTVT.

At least ten counts were recorded for this clonotype. This rearrangement joins TRBV11-2 to TRBJ2-1; 7 positions match TRBD2. The CDR3 length is 13 residues. Germline V gene lookup returns CDR1 SGHAT and CDR2 FQNNGV. The trim removed 5 bases at V and 9 bases at J, leaving 7 bases unmatched. The CDR3 loop reads CASSHTRGGEQFF. DNA of the CDR3: TGTGCCAGCAGCCATACGCGCGGGGGTGAGCAGTTCTTC.

In its sample, this clonotype was seen many times. The V call is TRBV2, the J call TRBJ1-5; no reliable D call. In germline, CDR1 is SNHLY, CDR2 FYNNEI. V lost 7 bases and J 3 bases, leaving 13 bases between the germline ends. The CDR3 has 14 amino acids. This CDR3 reads CASTFEATNQPQHF. For the CDR3, the DNA is TGTGCCAGCACTTTTGAGGCCACCAATCAGCCCCAGCATTTT. Using reference TRBV2 and TRBJ1-5 for the parts outside the CDR3, the full variable domain is EPEVTQTPSHQVTQMGQEVILRCVPISNHLYFYWYRQILGQKVEFLVSFYNNEISEKSEIFDDQFSVERPDGSNFTLKIRSTKLEDSAMYFCASTFEATNQPQHFGDGTRLSIL.

The chain has TRBV12-3 or TRBV12-4 and TRBJ2-1; D is perhaps TRBD2 (6 bases). V lost 3 bases and J 15 bases, leaving 15 bases between the germline ends. The CDR3 contains 12 residues. DNA for the CDR3: TGTGCCAGCAGTTTTTACCCGGGAGTCCCGTTCTTC. Protein product: CASSFYPGVPFF.

Comment on this clonotype: This could be a read error, since a much larger clone is one nucleotide away. The gene calls are TRBV30 and TRBJ1-4, with 8 bases fitting TRBD1. This CDR3 contains 15 residues. Losses at the gene ends were 2 bases for V and 6 bases for J; bases not matched to a gene: 8. CDR1 is GTSNPN and CDR2 is SVGIG in the germline V gene (reference sequence). The CDR3 DNA reads as TGTGCCTGGAGTTCAACCGAGACAGGGGATGAAAAACTGTTTTTT. Its protein is CAWSSTETGDEKLFF.

For this clonotype: This sequence may be a read error, since a much larger clone differs from it by one base. This chain joins TRBV13 and TRBJ2-3; 8 bases map to TRBD1. V lost 0 bases, J lost 6 bases, and 8 bases stayed unmatched. Germline V gives CDR1 PRHDT, CDR2 FYEKMQ (reference sequence). The CDR3 sequence is 16 residues long. The CDR3 spells CASSLGGQGTADTQYF. In nucleotides, the CDR3 is TGTGCCAGCAGCTTAGGCGGACAGGGAACGGCCGATACGCAGTATTTT. Together with reference TRBV13 and TRBJ2-3, the CDR3 gives the full variable domain: AAGVIQSPRHLIKEKRETATLKCYPIPRHDTVYWYQQGPGQDPQFLISFYEKMQSDKGSIPDRFSAQQFSDYHSELNMSSLELGDSALYFCASSLGGQGTADTQYFGPGTRLTVL.

This clonotype was seen ten or more times. The V and J genes are TRBV5-1 and TRBJ1-4; 11 bases line up with TRBD1. Per germline, CDR1 SGHRS and CDR2 YFSETQ. The V and J ends lost 3 bases and 6 bases, in that order; junction bases with no gene match: 1. The CDR3 covers 14 residues. This CDR3 is CASSWGQGDEKLFF. The CDR3 coding sequence is TGCGCCAGCAGCTGGGGACAGGGGGATGAAAAACTGTTTTTT.

This clonotype was seen ten or more times. CDR3: CASGTGGAGANVLTF. CDR3 nucleotides: TGTGCTAGTGGGACAGGGGGCGCTGGGGCCAACGTCCTGACTTTC. This chain joins TRBV12-5 and TRBJ2-6, with 10 nucleotides matching TRBD1. J gave up 2 bases and V 6 bases, and 1 base lay outside the gene matches. The length of the CDR3 is 15 residues. Germline V lookup: CDR1 LGHNT, CDR2 FRNRAP.

This clonotype came up many times. The rearrangement uses TRBV24-1 and TRBJ2-3, with 9 bases identical to TRBD2. This CDR3 region has 15 residues. Germline V gene sequence: CDR1 KGHDR, CDR2 SFDVKD. Trimming took 6 bases from V and 3 from J; bases not matched to a gene: 6. CDR3 coding DNA: TGTGCCACCAGTCGGACTAGCGATTTAACAGATACGCAGTATTTT. The encoded protein is CATSRTSDLTDTQYF.

This clonotype came up a few times. The rearrangement joins TRBV6-6 to TRBJ2-1; 12 bases fit TRBD2. CDR1 and CDR2 from the germline V gene are MNHNY and SVGAGI (reference sequence). The CDR3 extends over 16 amino acids. V lost 2 bases, J lost 9 bases, and 8 bases stayed unmatched. DNA for the CDR3: TGTGCCAGCAGTTACGGAAGGACTAGCGGGAAGGTTGAGCAGTTCTTC. Its protein product is CASSYGRTSGKVEQFF.

The rearrangement links TRBV29-1 to TRBJ2-7; perhaps D is TRBD1 or TRBD2 (5 bases each). Deletions cut 5 bases from V and 2 bases from J, with 19 bases between. The CDR3 extends over 15 amino acids. CDR1 is SQVTM, CDR2 ANQGSEA, per germline. As DNA, the CDR3 is TGCAGCGTTTTGAGACCGGGACCCCTGCCCTACGAGCAGTACTTC. Protein sequence: CSVLRPGPLPYEQYF.

This clonotype has at least ten counts. The chain has TRBV12-3 or TRBV12-4 and TRBJ2-7, with TRBD1 matching over 8 bases. With 7 bases clipped from V and 6 bases from J, the junction kept 8 bases outside the gene matches. CDR3 length: 13 residues. DNA for the CDR3: TGTGCCAGCAAAGCCCCGGACAGGGCCGAGCAGTACTTC. Translating it yields CASKAPDRAEQYF.

V gene TRBV6-1 combines with J gene TRBJ2-2; 9 nucleotides match TRBD2. The CDR3 sequence is 16 residues long. J lost 0 bases, V lost 10 bases, and 9 bases had no gene match. The germline gives CDR1 MNHNS, CDR2 SASEGT. The CDR3 DNA is TGTGCCACGACTAGCGGAAACGACCCGAACACCGGGGAGCTGTTTTTT. Translated, it gives CATTSGNDPNTGELFF.